The 23 T cell receptor beta chains below were found in one sample sequenced in a study of cytomegalovirus exposure and HLA in healthy donors (dated by TCRdb to the late 2010s). Library generation was performed with the immunoSEQ multiplex PCR assay. TCRdb provides this immuneACCESS table in a form limited to in-frame rearrangements. Some clones are lacking; in checked studies, under half of them reflect an unresolved V gene, and why the rest are absent is not known. This sample comprises 140,000 or so clones, about 88% of them detected only once. The ten largest clones take up approximately 10% of the sample. Material for sequencing was PBMCs. These receptors came from a woman between 18 and 30 years old in good health and CMV-seropositive.

V is TRBV30 and J is TRBJ1-2, with D possibly matching TRBD1 (5 bases). Trimming stripped 2 bases from V and 0 bases from J, with 7 bases between. Germline CDR1 and CDR2: GTSNPN and SVGIG (reference sequence). The CDR3 is 13 residues long. The CDR3, as DNA: TGTGCCTGGAGTATAGGGGCTAACTATGGCTACACCTTC. Translating it yields CAWSIGANYGYTF.

J is TRBJ1-1 and V is TRBV11-2; unclear D gene. V lost 1 base to trimming and J lost 4 bases, with 13 bases between them. Per the germline V gene, CDR1 is SGHAT and CDR2 is FQNNGV. This CDR3 contains 15 residues. The CDR3 nucleotides are TGTGCCAGCAGCTTAGGGGCAGGTCTGACCACTGAAGCTTTCTTT. This sequence encodes CASSLGAGLTTEAFF.

The CDR3 nucleotides are TGTGCCAGCAGTTTAGGGGGGGGGCAACTCTCCTACGAGCAGTACTTC. This codes for CASSLGGGQLSYEQYF. This rearrangement joins TRBV28 to TRBJ2-7, with TRBD2 as a possible D gene (7 bases). V was trimmed by 2 bases and J by 0 bases, leaving 14 bases between them. This CDR3 spans 16 amino acids. CDR1 and CDR2 from the germline V gene are MDHEN and SYDVKM.

The chain carries TRBV5-1 and TRBJ1-1; D is perhaps TRBD1 (6 bases). Trimming shortened V by 0 bases and J by 5 bases, and 11 bases separated the two germline ends. The CDR3 is made up of 14 amino acids. The germline V gene encodes CDR1 SGHRS and CDR2 YFSETQ. CDR3 sequence (DNA): TGCGCCAGCAGCTTGGGGAACAGGGAAACTGAAGCTTTCTTT. Translating it yields CASSLGNRETEAFF.

This chain links TRBV12-1 with TRBJ2-7; the table's D call of TRBD2 was not tested on the DNA. TRBV12-1 corresponds to a pseudogene. CDR3 size: 16 residues. CDR3 sequence (DNA): TGTGCCAGCAGCGCCCTTCCATCGGGGTCGGGATACGAGCAGTACTTC. This sequence encodes CASSALPSGSGYEQYF.

The chain combines TRBV7-9 with TRBJ1-5; D is uncertain. The CDR3 loop spans 14 amino acids. Trimming removed 5 bases at V and 5 bases at J, with 13 bases between. Germline assignment: CDR1 SEHNR and CDR2 FQNEAQ (reference sequence). The CDR3 loop reads CASSPSNSHQPQHF. CDR3 nucleotides: TGTGCCAGCAGCCCCTCGAACAGTCATCAGCCCCAGCATTTT.

The chain has TRBV10-3 and TRBJ2-2; D may be TRBD2 (6 bases). Germline loops: CDR1 ENHRY, CDR2 SYGVKD. V lost 5 bases and J lost 1, with 8 bases in between. The length of the CDR3 is 14 residues. CDR3 residues: CAISLRGNTGELFF. CDR3 DNA: TGTGCCATCAGTTTGCGGGGGAACACCGGGGAGCTGTTTTTT.

The chain has TRBV5-4 and TRBJ1-2, with TRBD1 as a possible D gene (6 bases). Germline V CDR1 and CDR2: SGHNT, YYREEE (reference sequence). The CDR3 sequence is 15 residues long. Trimming took 4 bases from V and 2 from J, leaving 15 bases between them. The CDR3 nucleotides read TGTGCCAGCAGCAGTTGGACAGAGCGGAACTATGGCTACACCTTC. This gives the protein CASSSWTERNYGYTF.

The chain combines TRBV5-5 with TRBJ2-3; D is ambiguous. CDR3 size: 15 residues. In germline, CDR1 is SGHKS, CDR2 YYEKEE (reference sequence). V was pared by 0 bases and J by 2 bases, with 10 bases between. This chain's CDR3 is CASSLELGNTDTQYF. As DNA, the CDR3 is TGTGCCAGCAGCTTGGAATTGGGCAACACAGATACGCAGTATTTT.

This chain links TRBV6-1 with TRBJ1-6; D ambiguous. The length of the CDR3 is 15 residues. V lost 2 bases to trimming and J lost 7 bases, with 12 bases between them. From germline, CDR1 is MNHNS and CDR2 SASEGT. CDR3 sequence: CASSELTGRNSPLHF. CDR3 nucleotides: TGTGCCAGCAGTGAACTGACGGGAAGAAATTCACCCCTCCACTTT.

The rearrangement joins TRBV2 to TRBJ2-5; 9 nucleotides match TRBD2. The CDR3 sequence is 16 residues long. Germline V lookup: CDR1 SNHLY, CDR2 FYNNEI. With V trimmed by 10 bases and J by 5 bases, 17 bases remained unmatched. CDR3 nucleotide sequence: TGTGCCACCTCGGCCACCGGCGGGGGGGCTTTCGAGACCCAGTACTTC. This encodes CATSATGGGAFETQYF. Full variable domain (outside the CDR3, taken from reference TRBV2 and TRBJ2-5): EPEVTQTPSHQVTQMGQEVILRCVPISNHLYFYWYRQILGQKVEFLVSFYNNEISEKSEIFDDQFSVERPDGSNFTLKIRSTKLEDSAMYFCATSATGGGAFETQYFGPGTRLLVL.

The chain has TRBV5-1 and TRBJ1-3; TRBD1 aligns across 7 bases. Germline V lookup: CDR1 SGHRS, CDR2 YFSETQ. The CDR3 spans 15 residues. V lost 3 bases and J lost 4; bases outside the gene matches: 7. The CDR3 here is CASSSGQTLGNTIYF. In DNA form, the CDR3 reads TGCGCCAGCAGCTCGGGACAGACTCTCGGAAACACCATATATTTT.

CDR3 coding DNA: TGTGCCAGCAGCCCCTTCTCCGGGTTTCGGGGAAACACCATATATTTT. Its protein product is CASSPFSGFRGNTIYF. V usage is TRBV5-4 and J usage is TRBJ1-3; D call uncertain. Trimming stripped 4 bases from V and 4 bases from J, with 18 bases between. This CDR3 region has 16 residues. Per germline, CDR1 SGHNT and CDR2 YYREEE (reference sequence).

This clone was recorded only once. The J gene is TRBJ1-2, the V gene TRBV7-2; 7 bases are a match to TRBD1. CDR3 length: 16 amino acids. Germline V gives CDR1 SGHTA, CDR2 FQGNSA. The V segment lost 3 bases and the J segment 1 base; nucleotides outside the gene matches: 8. The CDR3 reads CASSLGQDRVNYGYTF. Here the CDR3 DNA reads TGTGCCAGCAGCTTGGGCCAAGACAGGGTTAACTATGGCTACACCTTC. The full variable domain, completed using reference TRBV7-2 and TRBJ1-2, is GAGVSQSPSNKVTEKGKDVELRCDPISGHTALYWYRQSLGQGLEFLIYFQGNSAPDKSGLPSDRFSAERTGGSVSTLTIQRTQQEDSAVYLCASSLGQDRVNYGYTFGSGTRLTVV.

J is TRBJ2-7 and V is TRBV14; 8 bases line up with TRBD1. The germline gives CDR1 SGHDN, CDR2 FVKESK. The ends lost 4 bases at V and 1 base at J; junction bases unmatched: 6. This CDR3 contains 15 residues. The CDR3 protein is CASSPLDRASYEQYF. The CDR3 DNA reads as TGTGCCAGCAGCCCGTTGGACAGGGCTTCCTACGAGCAGTACTTC.

The rearrangement uses TRBV5-6 and TRBJ1-1, with TRBD1 matching over 7 bases. From germline, CDR1 is SGHDT and CDR2 YYEEEE. Losses at the gene ends were 2 bases for V and 0 bases for J; bases not matched to a gene: 1. This CDR3 spans 14 amino acids. The CDR3 DNA is TGTGCCAGCAGCTTCCAGGGGGTGAACACTGAAGCTTTCTTT. Protein: CASSFQGVNTEAFF.

This clone came up once. The rearrangement uses TRBV28 and TRBJ2-1, with no clear D. The CDR3 is made up of 11 amino acids. The ends were cut back, 2 bases at V and 9 bases at J, with 5 bases in the middle. Germline values: CDR1 MDHEN, CDR2 SYDVKM. Here the CDR3 reads CASSLQFEQFF. CDR3 DNA: TGTGCCAGCAGTTTACAGTTTGAGCAGTTCTTC.

This CDR3 is CASRVSFGATDTQYF. As DNA, the CDR3 is TGTGCCAGCAGGGTCTCGTTTGGGGCCACAGATACGCAGTATTTT. The chain is built from TRBV6-5 and TRBJ2-3, with D possibly matching TRBD1 (5 bases). Germline-derived CDR1 and CDR2 are MNHEY and SVGAGI. V was trimmed by 6 bases and J by 2 bases, leaving 15 bases between them. The CDR3 loop spans 15 amino acids.

V is TRBV21-1 and J is TRBJ2-7; the D segment call TRBD2 is taken from the table without a DNA check. TRBV21-1 is tagged as a pseudogene. This CDR3 comprises 16 residues. The CDR3 nucleotides read TGTGCCAGCAAATCGACTGGGGAGGCGGCCTCCTACGAGCAGTACTTC. Its protein product is CASKSTGEAASYEQYF.

This clone was observed once. The chain carries TRBV19 and TRBJ1-1; D unclear. The CDR3 consists of 13 residues. Trimming shortened V by 2 bases and J by 0 bases, and 4 bases separated the two germline ends. Looked up from germline, CDR1 is LNHDA and CDR2 is SQIVND (reference sequence). The DNA of the CDR3 is TGTGCCAGTAGTATATTCGTGAACACTGAAGCTTTCTTT. Amino acid sequence: CASSIFVNTEAFF.

The rearrangement uses TRBV6-5 and TRBJ1-1; TRBD1 is a possible D gene (5 bases). The V gene lost 7 bases and the J gene lost 8 bases, with 11 bases spanning the gap. Germline V lookup: CDR1 MNHEY, CDR2 SVGAGI. The CDR3 consists of 11 residues. CDR3 DNA sequence: TGTGCCAGCATGCAGAGGACAGAAGCTTTCTTT. This encodes CASMQRTEAFF.

This rearrangement joins TRBV18 to TRBJ2-5; maybe TRBD2 (5 bases). V lost 0 bases, J lost 2 bases, and 10 bases lay in between. The CDR3 runs to 15 residues. The germline CDR1 and CDR2 sequences are KGHSH and LQKENI. This CDR3 is CASSPPGSPQETQYF. The CDR3, as DNA: TGTGCCAGCTCACCACCAGGGAGTCCACAAGAGACCCAGTACTTC.

This clone came up a few times. The chain carries TRBV5-4 and TRBJ1-1, with D perhaps matching TRBD1 (5 bases). Deletions cut 4 bases from V and 0 bases from J, with 10 bases between. The germline CDR1 and CDR2 sequences are SGHNT and YYREEE (reference sequence). This CDR3 has 14 residues. The CDR3 spells CASSATQVNTEAFF. CDR3 DNA sequence: TGTGCCAGCAGCGCGACACAGGTGAACACTGAAGCTTTCTTT.